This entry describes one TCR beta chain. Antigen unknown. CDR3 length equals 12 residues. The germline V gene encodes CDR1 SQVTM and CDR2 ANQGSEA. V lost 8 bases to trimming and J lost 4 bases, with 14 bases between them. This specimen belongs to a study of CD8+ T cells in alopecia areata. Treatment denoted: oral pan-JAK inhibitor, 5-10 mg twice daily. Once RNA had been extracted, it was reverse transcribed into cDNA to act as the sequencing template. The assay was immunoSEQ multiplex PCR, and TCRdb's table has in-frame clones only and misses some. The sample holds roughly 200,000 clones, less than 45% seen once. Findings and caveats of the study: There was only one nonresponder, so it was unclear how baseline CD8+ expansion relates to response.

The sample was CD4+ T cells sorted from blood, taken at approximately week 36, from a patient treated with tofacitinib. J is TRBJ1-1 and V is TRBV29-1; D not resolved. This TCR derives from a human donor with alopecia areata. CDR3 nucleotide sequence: TGCAGCTTCGTCGGACCGGGCACTGAAGCTTTCTTT. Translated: CSFVGPGTEAFF.